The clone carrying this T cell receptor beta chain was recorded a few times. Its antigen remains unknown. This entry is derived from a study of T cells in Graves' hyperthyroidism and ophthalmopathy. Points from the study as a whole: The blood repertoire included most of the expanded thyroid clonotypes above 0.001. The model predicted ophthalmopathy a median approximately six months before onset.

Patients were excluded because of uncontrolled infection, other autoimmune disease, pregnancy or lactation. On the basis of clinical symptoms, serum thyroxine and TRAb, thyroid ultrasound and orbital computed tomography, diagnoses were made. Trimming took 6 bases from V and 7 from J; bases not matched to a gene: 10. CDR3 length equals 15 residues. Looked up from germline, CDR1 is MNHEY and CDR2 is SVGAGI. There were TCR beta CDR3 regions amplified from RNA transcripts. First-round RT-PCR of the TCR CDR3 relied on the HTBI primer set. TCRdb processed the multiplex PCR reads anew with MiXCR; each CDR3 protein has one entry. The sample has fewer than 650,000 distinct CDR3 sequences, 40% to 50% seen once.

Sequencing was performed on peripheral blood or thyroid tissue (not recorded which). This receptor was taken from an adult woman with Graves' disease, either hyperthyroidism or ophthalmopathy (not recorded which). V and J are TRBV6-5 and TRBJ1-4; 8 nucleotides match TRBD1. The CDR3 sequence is CASSVAAGGSEKLFF. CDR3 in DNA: TGTGCCAGCAGCGTAGCGGCAGGGGGCTCTGAAAAACTGTTTTTT.